This T cell receptor beta chain appears in the sequencing data of a study of T cells in tumors after PD-1 blockade. Study-wide background: Some patients also took daily vismodegib 150 mg during anti-PD-1 treatment. Study-level findings and limits: About 41% of tumor TCR clonotypes were also found in blood.

Germline V gene sequence: CDR1 KGHSH, CDR2 LQKENI. This CDR3 has 11 amino acids. Between the trimmed V and J ends, which lost 5 bases and 8 bases, there was a span of 9 bases. Produced via immunoSEQ multiplex PCR; TCRdb's table is partial and in-frame only. The table records about 47,000 clones, just under 80% of them present only once. Input was about 600 ng to 6,004 ng of genomic DNA from tumor or blood. On this clone itself: The antigen is undetermined.

Sequences were derived from PBMCs, sampled before anti-PD-1 treatment. The chain uses TRBV18 and TRBJ1-1, with D maybe TRBD1 (5 bases). The sequence derives from a human donor with basal cell carcinoma. This chain's CDR3 is CASSARGEAFF. CDR3 DNA sequence: TGTGCCAGCTCAGCGAGGGGCGAAGCTTTCTTT.